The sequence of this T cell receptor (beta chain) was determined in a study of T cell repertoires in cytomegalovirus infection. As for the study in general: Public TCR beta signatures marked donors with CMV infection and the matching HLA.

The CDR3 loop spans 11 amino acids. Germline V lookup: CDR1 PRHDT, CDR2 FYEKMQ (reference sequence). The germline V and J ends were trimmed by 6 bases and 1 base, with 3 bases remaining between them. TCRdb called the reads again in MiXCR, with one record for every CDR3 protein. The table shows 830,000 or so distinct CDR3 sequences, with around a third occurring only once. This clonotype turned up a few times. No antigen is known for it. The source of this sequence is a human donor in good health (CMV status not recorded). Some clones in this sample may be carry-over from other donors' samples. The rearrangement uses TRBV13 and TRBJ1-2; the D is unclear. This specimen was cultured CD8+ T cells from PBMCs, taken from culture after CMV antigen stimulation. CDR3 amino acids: CASRSNYGYTF. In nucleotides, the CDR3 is TGTGCCAGCAGAAGTAACTATGGCTACACCTTC. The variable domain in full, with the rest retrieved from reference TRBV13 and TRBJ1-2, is AAGVIQSPRHLIKEKRETATLKCYPIPRHDTVYWYQQGPGQDPQFLISFYEKMQSDKGSIPDRFSAQQFSDYHSELNMSSLELGDSALYFCASRSNYGYTFGSGTRLTVV.